This T cell receptor beta chain is from a study of shared clonotypes between healthy human individuals. Positive CCR7 selection of CD45RO-negative cells yielded the naive CD8 cells, and terminally differentiated effector memory CD45RA+ cells were excluded. TCRdb's copy holds only in-frame clones and misses some; the assay was immunoSEQ multiplex PCR. This table holds about 2 million clones, roughly 94% found once. The sequenced material came from naive CD8+ T cells sorted from blood. The TCR originated in a man younger than 30 in good health.

CDR3: CASRPSRGMEGNEKLFF. CDR3 nucleotides: TGTGCCAGCAGGCCCAGTAGGGGGATGGAGGGGAATGAAAAACTGTTTTTT. The chain couples TRBV7-2 to TRBJ1-4; D perhaps matches TRBD1 (6 bases). V lost 6 bases, J lost 5 bases, and 22 bases lay in between. Germline V gene sequence: CDR1 SGHTA, CDR2 FQGNSA. The CDR3 extends over 17 amino acids.